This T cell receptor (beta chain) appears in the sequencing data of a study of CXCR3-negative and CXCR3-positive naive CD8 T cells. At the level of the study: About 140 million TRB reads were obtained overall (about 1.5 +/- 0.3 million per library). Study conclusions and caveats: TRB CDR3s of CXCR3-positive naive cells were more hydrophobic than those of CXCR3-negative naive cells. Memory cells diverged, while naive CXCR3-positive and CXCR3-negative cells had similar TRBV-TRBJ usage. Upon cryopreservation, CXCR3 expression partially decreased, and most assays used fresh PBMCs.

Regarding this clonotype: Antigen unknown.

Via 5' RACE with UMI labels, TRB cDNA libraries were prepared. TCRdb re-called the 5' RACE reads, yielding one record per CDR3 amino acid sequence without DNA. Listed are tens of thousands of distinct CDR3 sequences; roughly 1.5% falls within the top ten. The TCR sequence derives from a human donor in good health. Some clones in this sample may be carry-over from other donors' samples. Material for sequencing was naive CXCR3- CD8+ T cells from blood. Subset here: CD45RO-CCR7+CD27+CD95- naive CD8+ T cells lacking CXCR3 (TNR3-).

CDR3 protein: CASSLLGTANQPQHF. The chain combines TRBV5-1 with TRBJ1-5. Germline values: CDR1 SGHRS, CDR2 YFSETQ. There are 15 residues in the CDR3.